One and the same sample provided the 15 T cell receptor beta chains below, sequenced in a study of T cells after posttransplantation cyclophosphamide (dated by TCRdb to between 2015 and 2016). Libraries were prepared through the immunoSEQ multiplex PCR assay. In TCRdb, the immuneACCESS table is reduced to in-frame sequences with V and J assigned. These tables do not hold every clone; where another copy was compared, an unresolved V gene accounts for under half, and the others remain unexplained. Counted in this sample were 66,000 or so clones; over 85% of them appeared once. About 3% of the sample goes to the ten largest clones. The sequenced sample was PBMCs. These receptors were collected from a woman aged 25 to 39 in good health and a related stem cell transplant donor.

The chain employs TRBV5-1 and TRBJ1-1; D is ambiguous. CDR1 and CDR2 from the germline V gene are SGHRS and YFSETQ. This CDR3 has 16 amino acids. Trimming cost V 0 bases and J 1 base, with 13 bases left between them. Here the CDR3 reads CASSLEVGLGNTEAFF. CDR3 nucleotides: TGCGCCAGCAGCTTGGAAGTGGGCTTGGGGAACACTGAAGCTTTCTTT.

The chain joins TRBV11-1 to TRBJ1-6, with TRBD1 matching over 7 bases. Trimming took 2 bases from V and 7 from J; bases not matched to a gene: 8. Looked up from germline, CDR1 is SGHAT and CDR2 is FQDESV (reference sequence). The CDR3 has 16 residues. The CDR3 nucleotides are TGTGCCAGCAGCTTAACGCGTTTACAGGGGAATTCACCCCTCCACTTT. Translated: CASSLTRLQGNSPLHF.

CDR3 sequence: CASTRGGNTEAFF. CDR3 nucleotide sequence: TGTGCCAGCACCAGGGGTGGGAACACTGAAGCTTTCTTT. The rearrangement links TRBV28 to TRBJ1-1, with D possibly matching TRBD1 (6 bases). Germline CDR1 MDHEN, CDR2 SYDVKM. Trimming took off 7 bases at V and 1 base at J, with 10 bases between the two ends. The CDR3 sequence is 13 residues long.

V and J are TRBV28 and TRBJ1-2, with 8 bases aligning to TRBD1. This CDR3 is built from 14 residues. The V gene end was trimmed by 5 bases and the J gene end by 4 bases; junction bases not matched to a gene: 6. Germline V gives CDR1 MDHEN, CDR2 SYDVKM. The CDR3 nucleotides read TGTGCCAGCAGTCCCGGGACAGGATTCTATGGCTACACCTTC. It specifies CASSPGTGFYGYTF.

The CDR3 region has the DNA TGTGCCAGCAGATTAGCGGGGCTGGGCCACGAGCAGTACTTC. Translated, it gives CASRLAGLGHEQYF. The chain employs TRBV27 and TRBJ2-7; TRBD2 matches at 8 bases. There are 14 residues in the CDR3. The V gene end was trimmed by 6 bases and the J gene end by 5 bases; junction bases not matched to a gene: 9. CDR1 is MNHEY and CDR2 is SMNVEV in the germline V gene (reference sequence).

Concerning this clone: The junction differs from germline at one of its ends, possibly a read error. J is TRBJ1-3 and V is TRBV4-2, with D maybe TRBD1 (5 bases). The V gene's germline CDR1 is LGHNA and CDR2 YNFKEQ. The CDR3 loop spans 14 amino acids. The CDR3 DNA is TGTGCCAGCGGCCAAGATAACAGGGGAAACACCATATATTTT. This encodes CASGQDNRGNTIYF.

This sequence joins TRBV5-6 and TRBJ2-7; 8 nucleotides line up with TRBD1. Germline loops: CDR1 SGHDT, CDR2 YYEEEE. V was pared by 4 bases and J by 3 bases, with 12 bases of the junction left unmatched. The CDR3 extends over 16 amino acids. The CDR3, as DNA: TGTGCCAGCAGCCCGATTGTGACAGGGGACATCTACGAGCAGTACTTC. This codes for CASSPIVTGDIYEQYF.

The chain employs TRBV14 and TRBJ1-2; maybe TRBD1 (5 bases). Germline CDR1 reads SGHDN; CDR2 reads FVKESK. Trimming left V 1 base short and J 8 bases short, with 14 bases between. The CDR3 runs to 14 residues. The CDR3, as DNA: TGTGCCAGCAGCCAAGGGTTCAGGGCAGGGGGCTACACCTTC. This sequence encodes CASSQGFRAGGYTF.

Notes on this clone: At one end, the junction sequence differs from germline, possibly due to a read error. The same CDR3 is also encoded by other DNA sequences in this sample. The rearrangement uses TRBV18 and TRBJ2-7; D gene unclear. This CDR3 has 13 amino acids. CDR1 and CDR2 from the germline V gene are KGHSH and LQKENI. CDR3 loop: CASSPDGPYEQYF. The CDR3 DNA sequence: TGTGCCAGCTCACCAGACGGACCCTACGAACAGTACTTC.

The chain uses TRBV6-1 and TRBJ2-7; TRBD1 might be the D (6 bases). V was cut by 10 bases and J by 0 bases, with 16 bases left in between. This CDR3 is built from 14 residues. Germline V gives CDR1 MNHNS, CDR2 SASEGT. CDR3 DNA: TGTGCCACCGTAAGGGGGTTGAACTCCTACGAGCAGTACTTC. It encodes CATVRGLNSYEQYF.

The V and J genes are TRBV19 and TRBJ1-2, with D unresolved. CDR1 and CDR2 (germline): LNHDA, SQIVND (reference sequence). V lost 4 bases to trimming and J lost 7 bases, with 13 bases between them. The CDR3 loop spans 13 amino acids. Written as DNA, the CDR3 is TGTGCCAGTAGTAGCGACGGGCTAGGTGGCTACACCTTC. Protein product: CASSSDGLGGYTF.

V gene TRBV6-1 combines with J gene TRBJ1-4, with TRBD1 matching 9 bases. The V segment lost 1 base and the J segment 8 bases; nucleotides outside the gene matches: 5. Germline V gene lookup returns CDR1 MNHNS and CDR2 SASEGT. This CDR3 is 15 amino acids long. CDR3 protein: CASSEGDRVREKLFF. For the CDR3, the DNA is TGTGCCAGCAGTGAAGGGGACAGGGTGCGGGAAAAACTGTTTTTT.

V is TRBV10-1 and J is TRBJ2-7; TRBD2 matches 7 bases. The CDR3 loop spans 16 amino acids. V lost 2 bases and J lost 6; bases outside the gene matches: 13. The germline V gene has CDR1 WNHNN and CDR2 SYGVQD (reference sequence). Here the CDR3 reads CASSEDPGRAYCEQYF. The CDR3 nucleotides read TGCGCCAGCAGTGAGGATCCGGGGAGGGCATATTGCGAGCAGTACTTC.

The chain uses TRBV6-5 and TRBJ2-7; D is tentatively TRBD1 or TRBD2 (6 bases each). CDR3 size: 14 residues. CDR1 and CDR2 (germline): MNHEY, SVGAGI. V lost 2 bases, J lost 5 bases, and 13 bases lay in between. The CDR3 DNA reads TGTGCCAGCAGTTACATGGAGGGGGGCCACGAGCAGTACTTC. Translation: CASSYMEGGHEQYF.

The chain couples TRBV11-2 to TRBJ2-7, with 16 nucleotides matching TRBD2. Germline CDR1 and CDR2: SGHAT and FQNNGV. V was clipped by 1 base and J by 6 bases; unmatched bases: 6. The CDR3 has 17 residues. The DNA for the CDR3 is TGTGCCAGCAGCTTAGGTTTGGGACTAGCGGGGGGGCCCGAGCAGTACTTC. Protein: CASSLGLGLAGGPEQYF.